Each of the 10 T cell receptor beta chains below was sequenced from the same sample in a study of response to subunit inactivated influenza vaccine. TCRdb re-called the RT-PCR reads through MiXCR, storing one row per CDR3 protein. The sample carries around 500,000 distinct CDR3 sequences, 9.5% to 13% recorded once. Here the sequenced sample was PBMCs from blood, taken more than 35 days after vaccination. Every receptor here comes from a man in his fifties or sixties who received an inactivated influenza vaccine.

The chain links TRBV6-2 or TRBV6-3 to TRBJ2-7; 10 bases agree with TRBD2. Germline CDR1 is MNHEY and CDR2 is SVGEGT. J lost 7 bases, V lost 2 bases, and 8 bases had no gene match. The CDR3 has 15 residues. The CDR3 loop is CASSYMGLASEEQYF. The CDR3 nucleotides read TGTGCCAGCAGTTACATGGGACTAGCGTCGGAAGAGCAGTACTTC.

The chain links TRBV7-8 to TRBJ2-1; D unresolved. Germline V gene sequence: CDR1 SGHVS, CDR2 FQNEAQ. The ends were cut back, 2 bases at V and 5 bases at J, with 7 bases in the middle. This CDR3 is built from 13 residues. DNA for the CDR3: TGTGCCAGCAGCTTAAGCGTAAACAATGAGCAGTTCTTC. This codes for CASSLSVNNEQFF.

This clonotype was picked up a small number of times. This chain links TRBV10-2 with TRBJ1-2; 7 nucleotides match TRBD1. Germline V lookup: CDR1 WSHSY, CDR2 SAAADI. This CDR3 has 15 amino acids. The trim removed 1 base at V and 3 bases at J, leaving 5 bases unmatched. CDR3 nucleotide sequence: TGCGCCAGCAGTGAGTACCGACAGGGAGACTATGGCTACACCTTC. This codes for CASSEYRQGDYGYTF.

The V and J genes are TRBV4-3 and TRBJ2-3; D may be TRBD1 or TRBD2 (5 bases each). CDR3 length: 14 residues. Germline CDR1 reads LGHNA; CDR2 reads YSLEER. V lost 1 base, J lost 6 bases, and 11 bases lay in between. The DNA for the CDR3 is TGCGCCAGCAGCCAAGTTCGAGGGGTCGATACGCAGTATTTT. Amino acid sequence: CASSQVRGVDTQYF.

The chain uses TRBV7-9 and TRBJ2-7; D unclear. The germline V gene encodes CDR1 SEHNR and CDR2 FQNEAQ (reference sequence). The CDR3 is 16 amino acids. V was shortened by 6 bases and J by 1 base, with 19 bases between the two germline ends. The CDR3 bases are TGTGCCAGCAGACCAGTACCGGTAGTACTATCCTACGAGCAGTACTTC. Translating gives CASRPVPVVLSYEQYF. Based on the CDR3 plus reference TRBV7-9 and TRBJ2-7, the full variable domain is DTGVSQNPRHKITKRGQNVTFRCDPISEHNRLYWYRQTLGQGPEFLTYFQNEAQLEKSRLLSDRFSAERPKGSFSTLEIQRTEQGDSAMYLCASRPVPVVLSYEQYFGPGTRLTVT.

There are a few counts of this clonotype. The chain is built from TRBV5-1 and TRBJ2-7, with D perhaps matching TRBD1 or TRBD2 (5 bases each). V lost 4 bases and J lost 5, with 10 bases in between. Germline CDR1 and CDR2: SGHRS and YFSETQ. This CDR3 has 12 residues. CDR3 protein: CASSHGTDEQYF. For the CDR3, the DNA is TGCGCCAGCAGCCATGGGACGGACGAGCAGTACTTC.

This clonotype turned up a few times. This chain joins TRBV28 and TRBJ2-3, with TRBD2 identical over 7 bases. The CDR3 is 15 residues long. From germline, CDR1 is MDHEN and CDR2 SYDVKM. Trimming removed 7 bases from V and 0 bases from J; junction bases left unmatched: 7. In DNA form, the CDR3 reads TGTGCCAGCACCGTGGGGCGGGGGAGCACAGATACGCAGTATTTT. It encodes CASTVGRGSTDTQYF.

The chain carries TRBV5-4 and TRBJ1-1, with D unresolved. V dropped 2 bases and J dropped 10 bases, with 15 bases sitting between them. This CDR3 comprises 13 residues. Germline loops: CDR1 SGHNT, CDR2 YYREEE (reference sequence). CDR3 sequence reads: CASSFTAGLGAFF. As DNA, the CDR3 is TGTGCCAGCAGCTTCACGGCAGGATTAGGAGCTTTCTTT. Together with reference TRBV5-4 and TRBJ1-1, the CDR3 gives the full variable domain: ETGVTQSPTHLIKTRGQQVTLRCSSQSGHNTVSWYQQALGQGPQFIFQYYREEENGRGNFPPRFSGLQFPNYSSELNVNALELDDSALYLCASSFTAGLGAFFGQGTRLTVV.

The CDR3 bases are TGTGCCAGCAGTGAACCGGGGGGCTGGGACACCGGGGAGCTGTTTTTT. It is translated as CASSEPGGWDTGELFF. The chain couples TRBV6-1 to TRBJ2-2; weak D call: TRBD2 (7 bases). Trimming took 2 bases from V and 3 from J, leaving 13 bases between them. The CDR3 has 16 residues. Germline assignment: CDR1 MNHNS and CDR2 SASEGT.

The DNA for the CDR3 is TGTGCCAGCAGTAAAATAGCGGGGACGCAGTATTTT. Encoded protein: CASSKIAGTQYF. V is TRBV6-5 and J is TRBJ2-3; 8 bases are a match to TRBD2. The J segment lost 9 bases and the V segment lost 5 bases, leaving 4 bases of the junction unmatched. This CDR3 is 12 amino acids long. Germline CDR1 is MNHEY and CDR2 is SVGAGI.